These 25 T cell receptor beta chains originate from one sample sequenced in a study of cytomegalovirus exposure and HLA in healthy donors. 60 Vbeta and 13 Jbeta primers were used in PCR. Sequenced by immunoSEQ multiplex PCR; TCRdb stores in-frame clones only, minus some. The profile shows around 120,000 clones, around 70% of them singletons. Sequencing was carried out using PBMCs. These TCRs come from a woman aged 45 to 65 in good health and CMV-seropositive.

This clone was counted between two and nine times. This chain links TRBV7-2 with TRBJ1-1; D is unclear. The length of the CDR3 is 14 residues. V was shortened by 5 bases and J by 8 bases, with 18 bases between the two germline ends. Germline CDR1 reads SGHTA; CDR2 reads FQGNSA. CDR3 protein: CASSGSSYTNEAFF. Written as DNA, the CDR3 is TGTGCCAGCAGCGGGAGCAGCTACACTAACGAAGCTTTCTTT.

This chain links TRBV7-2 with TRBJ1-4, with TRBD1 identical over 8 bases. This CDR3 is 15 amino acids long. In germline, CDR1 is SGHTA, CDR2 FQGNSA. The V gene end was trimmed by 1 base and the J gene end by 6 bases; junction bases not matched to a gene: 4. The CDR3 loop is CASSLGQGAHEKLFF. The CDR3 DNA is TGTGCCAGCAGCTTAGGCCAGGGGGCTCATGAAAAACTGTTTTTT.

This chain connects TRBV27 to TRBJ1-2; D gene ambiguous. Germline V lookup: CDR1 MNHEY, CDR2 SMNVEV (reference sequence). CDR3 length: 13 amino acids. The V end was cut by 2 bases, the J end by 9 bases, with 13 bases between. The DNA of the CDR3 is TGTGCCAGCAGTTTACACGACAAACATCGCTACACCTTC. This codes for CASSLHDKHRYTF.

This clone was found a few times. This chain uses TRBV5-1 with TRBJ2-7; 11 bases are a match to TRBD2. The CDR3 spans 17 residues. Germline CDR1 and CDR2: SGHRS and YFSETQ. With V trimmed by 0 bases and J by 3 bases, 8 bases remained unmatched. CDR3 coding DNA: TGCGCCAGCAGCTTGGATAGCGGGGGGGCCAGTTTCTACGAGCAGTACTTC. Encoded protein: CASSLDSGGASFYEQYF.

The chain carries TRBV5-1 and TRBJ2-3; 9 nucleotides align to TRBD1. Germline CDR1 is SGHRS and CDR2 is YFSETQ. The CDR3 is 14 residues long. V lost 4 bases to trimming and J lost 5 bases; unmatched junction nucleotides: 5. The CDR3 bases are TGCGCCAGCAGCCCCGGACAGGGGAAAGATACGCAGTATTTT. Protein product: CASSPGQGKDTQYF.

The chain has TRBV2 and TRBJ1-1, with D hard to call. With 4 bases removed from V and 0 bases from J, the gap between germline ends came to 6 bases. This CDR3 has 13 residues. CDR1 is SNHLY, CDR2 FYNNEI, per germline. The CDR3 bases are TGTGCCAGCAGTGTTCTTGTGAACACTGAAGCTTTCTTT. Residues: CASSVLVNTEAFF.

As to this clone: Different DNA sequences within this sample yield the same CDR3. This chain joins TRBV4-3 and TRBJ2-7; no clear D gene. The V end was cut by 0 bases, the J end by 7 bases, with 10 bases between. CDR1 is LGHNA, CDR2 YSLEER, per germline. The CDR3 is 13 residues long. CDR3 DNA sequence: TGCGCCAGCAGCCAAGAGCCCCGAGCGGAGCAGTACTTC. This translates into CASSQEPRAEQYF.

This clone was counted once. CDR3 protein: CASSEGRNLGAFF. Here the CDR3 DNA reads TGTGCCAGCAGTGAAGGCAGGAATCTGGGAGCTTTCTTT. The chain is built from TRBV6-1 and TRBJ1-1; the D is unclear. CDR3 length equals 13 residues. V was trimmed by 1 base and J by 10 bases, leaving 13 bases between them. Germline V gene lookup returns CDR1 MNHNS and CDR2 SASEGT.

The chain joins TRBV19 to TRBJ2-2; 8 nucleotides agree with TRBD1. The CDR3 has 18 amino acids. Germline-derived CDR1 and CDR2 are LNHDA and SQIVND (reference sequence). Trimming at V came to 4 bases and at J to 7 bases, leaving 17 bases not matched to a gene. CDR3 loop: CASSTLGQGQISGGELFF. The CDR3 DNA reads TGTGCCAGTAGTACACTCGGACAGGGCCAGATTAGCGGCGGGGAGCTGTTTTTT.

V usage is TRBV4-2 and J usage is TRBJ2-1, with 11 positions matching TRBD2. This CDR3 is 16 amino acids long. Germline V gene lookup returns CDR1 LGHNA and CDR2 YNFKEQ. Trimming cost V 5 bases and J 4 bases; bases outside gene matches: 7. CDR3 sequence (DNA): TGTGCCAGCAGCTCTAGGACTAGCGGGTCGTACAATGAGCAGTTCTTC. Amino acid sequence: CASSSRTSGSYNEQFF.

The chain carries TRBV5-4 and TRBJ1-2, with 7 bases fitting TRBD1. The V gene end was trimmed by 4 bases and the J gene end by 6 bases; junction bases not matched to a gene: 6. The CDR3 runs to 13 residues. The germline V gene encodes CDR1 SGHNT and CDR2 YYREEE (reference sequence). CDR3 sequence: CASSLYTGDGYTF. For the CDR3, the DNA is TGTGCCAGCAGCCTTTACACAGGGGATGGCTACACCTTC. Full variable domain (outside the CDR3, taken from reference TRBV5-4 and TRBJ1-2): ETGVTQSPTHLIKTRGQQVTLRCSSQSGHNTVSWYQQALGQGPQFIFQYYREEENGRGNFPPRFSGLQFPNYSSELNVNALELDDSALYLCASSLYTGDGYTFGSGTRLTVV.

This clone was detected once. The V and J genes are TRBV30 and TRBJ1-5; no clear D gene. The V gene lost 0 bases and the J gene lost 4 bases, with 10 bases spanning the gap. The CDR3 length is 14 residues. Germline assignment: CDR1 GTSNPN and CDR2 SVGIG (reference sequence). The DNA of the CDR3 is TGTGCCTGGAGTGTAGTAGGAGGGAATCAGCCCCAGCATTTT. It specifies CAWSVVGGNQPQHF. Together with reference TRBV30 and TRBJ1-5, the CDR3 gives the full variable domain: SQTIHQWPATLVQPVGSPLSLECTVEGTSNPNLYWYRQAAGRGLQLLFYSVGIGQISSEVPQNLSASRPQDRQFILSSKKLLLSDSGFYLCAWSVVGGNQPQHFGDGTRLSIL.

The chain couples TRBV7-9 to TRBJ1-4; 7 bases align to TRBD1. Germline CDR1 SEHNR, CDR2 FQNEAQ (reference sequence). The CDR3 contains 17 residues. After removal of 3 bases from V and 4 bases from J, the junction contained 11 bases not matched to a gene. The CDR3 loop is CASSFPGTATYNEKLFF. The CDR3 region has the DNA TGTGCCAGCAGCTTCCCCGGGACAGCAACATATAATGAAAAACTGTTTTTT.

This chain joins TRBV5-1 and TRBJ2-2, with D possibly TRBD2 on 6 matching bases. CDR3 length: 15 amino acids. V was trimmed by 4 bases and J by 3 bases, leaving 13 bases between them. Germline V gene sequence: CDR1 SGHRS, CDR2 YFSETQ. The CDR3: CASSRDGDYTGELFF. The CDR3 DNA reads TGCGCCAGCAGCCGAGACGGGGACTACACCGGGGAGCTGTTTTTT.

The chain couples TRBV5-1 to TRBJ2-3; D is possibly TRBD2 (6 bases). V was trimmed by 4 bases and J by 2 bases, leaving 17 bases between them. This CDR3 region has 16 residues. Germline loops: CDR1 SGHRS, CDR2 YFSETQ. CDR3 region: CASSPGSGVDTDTQYF. CDR3 nucleotide sequence: TGCGCCAGCAGCCCAGGCTCGGGGGTCGACACAGATACGCAGTATTTT. Filled out from reference TRBV5-1 and TRBJ2-3, the complete variable domain reads KAGVTQTPRYLIKTRGQQVTLSCSPISGHRSVSWYQQTPGQGLQFLFEYFSETQRNKGNFPGRFSGRQFSNSRSEMNVSTLELGDSALYLCASSPGSGVDTDTQYFGPGTRLTVL.

The chain employs TRBV7-2 and TRBJ1-2; D is perhaps TRBD1 (5 bases). Germline-derived CDR1 and CDR2 are SGHTA and FQGNSA. Trimming cost V 5 bases and J 4 bases, with 14 bases left between them. This CDR3 comprises 14 residues. CDR3 in amino acids: CASSPGGPSYGYTF. The CDR3 region has the DNA TGTGCCAGCAGCCCGGGGGGTCCCTCCTATGGCTACACCTTC.

This chain joins TRBV6-5 and TRBJ2-2; D gene unclear. CDR1 MNHEY and CDR2 SVGAGI come from the germline V gene. The V and J ends lost 10 bases and 1 base respectively, with 10 bases between them. This CDR3 contains 13 residues. The CDR3 coding sequence is TGTGCCACCTTTCAGGTGAACACCGGGGAGCTGTTTTTT. Its translation: CATFQVNTGELFF.

The rearrangement joins TRBV9 to TRBJ1-6, with D unclear. V was clipped by 0 bases and J by 8 bases, with 18 bases between them. Germline CDR1 reads SGDLS; CDR2 reads YYNGEE. This CDR3 is built from 17 residues. CDR3 region: CASSVGLASVADSPLHF. The CDR3 region has the DNA TGTGCCAGCAGCGTAGGACTCGCATCAGTGGCGGATTCACCCCTCCACTTT.

For this clone: One end of the junction fails to match germline, which may point to a read error. The sample carries other DNA sequences with the same CDR3. The V call is TRBV9, the J call TRBJ2-7, with D hard to call. Germline-derived CDR1 and CDR2 are SGDLS and YYNGEE. The CDR3 is 13 residues long. CDR3 DNA: TGTGCCAGCAGCGTAAGTTTCCAGAACGAACAGTACTTC. Its translation is CASSVSFQNEQYF.

The CDR3 DNA reads TGTGCCAGCAGTTTACCTGTGAACACTGAAGCTTTCTTT. This codes for CASSLPVNTEAFF. The gene calls are TRBV28 and TRBJ1-1; D ambiguous. The CDR3 has 13 residues. The germline V and J ends were trimmed by 2 bases and 0 bases, with 4 bases remaining between them. Looked up from germline, CDR1 is MDHEN and CDR2 is SYDVKM.

This chain connects TRBV7-2 to TRBJ2-3, with D possibly being TRBD2 (6 bases). The germline V and J ends were trimmed by 1 base and 2 bases, with 10 bases remaining between them. The CDR3 spans 15 residues. Germline CDR1 is SGHTA and CDR2 is FQGNSA. The CDR3 region is CASSLVGLNTDTQYF. The CDR3 DNA reads TGTGCCAGCAGCTTAGTGGGACTGAACACAGATACGCAGTATTTT.

J is TRBJ2-7 and V is TRBV5-1; a weak D match, TRBD2 (5 bases). The ends were cut back, 4 bases at V and 3 bases at J, with 11 bases in the middle. From germline, CDR1 is SGHRS and CDR2 YFSETQ. This CDR3 comprises 13 residues. CDR3 nucleotides: TGCGCCAGCAGCCCGAGGGCCCACTACGAGCAGTACTTC. Its translation: CASSPRAHYEQYF.

The chain couples TRBV5-1 to TRBJ1-6, with TRBD1 as a possible D gene (6 bases). Trimming took 4 bases from V and 10 from J, leaving 15 bases between them. The CDR3 runs 14 residues. Germline V gene sequence: CDR1 SGHRS, CDR2 YFSETQ. The CDR3 bases are TGCGCCAGCAGCCCTAGCGGGACAAACTCACCCCTCCACTTT. This translates into CASSPSGTNSPLHF. Supplemented by reference TRBV5-1 and TRBJ1-6, the full variable domain reads KAGVTQTPRYLIKTRGQQVTLSCSPISGHRSVSWYQQTPGQGLQFLFEYFSETQRNKGNFPGRFSGRQFSNSRSEMNVSTLELGDSALYLCASSPSGTNSPLHFGNGTRLTVT.

This clone appeared once. This rearrangement joins TRBV4-3 to TRBJ1-3; 8 bases match TRBD1. V dropped 0 bases and J dropped 2; count of bases not matched to a gene: 6. CDR3 length: 17 residues. Looked up from germline, CDR1 is LGHNA and CDR2 is YSLEER. The CDR3 nucleotides read TGCGCCAGCAGCCAAGATGGAAACAGGGGGACTGGAAACACCATATATTTT. This sequence encodes CASSQDGNRGTGNTIYF.

This clone was counted only a few times. The rearrangement uses TRBV4-3 and TRBJ1-2; a weak D match, TRBD1 (6 bases). Trimming pared 0 bases from V and 2 bases from J, leaving 25 bases between. Germline CDR1 LGHNA, CDR2 YSLEER. The CDR3 runs to 20 residues. The CDR3 DNA is TGCGCCAGCAGCCAAGATCTTCCCCGATCTACAGGGTCGAGAAACTATGGCTACACCTTC. Protein sequence: CASSQDLPRSTGSRNYGYTF.